The rows below give T cell receptor beta chains drawn from one sample of a study of blood T cell repertoires in COVID-19. Sequenced by immunoSEQ multiplex PCR; TCRdb stores in-frame clones only, minus some. Among 300,000 or so clones listed, roughly 87% were seen once. Sequencing was carried out using PBMCs or T cells enriched from blood (not recorded which). These receptors were collected from a woman under 40 who had recovered from COVID-19. CDR3s include the opening cysteine and the closing phenylalanine or tryptophan. Fields, in order: D gene, V gene, CDR3 length, J gene, clone size, CDR3 protein, CDR3 DNA. D genes are given only for firm matches. Not all rows give a size; the values are once, few, many and, for expanded clones, a class.

>TRBD2|TRBV7-8|15|TRBJ2-3|once
CASSSRGGQADTQYF
TGTGCCAGCAGCTCGCGGGGGGGCCAAGCAGATACGCAGTATTTT
>-|TRBV18|14|TRBJ1-2|-
CASSPRETHYGYTF
TGTGCCAGCTCACCAAGGGAGACCCACTATGGCTACACCTTC
>-|TRBV5-1|13|TRBJ1-2|-
CASSLEEGRGYTF
TGCGCCAGCAGCTTGGAGGAGGGGCGAGGCTACACCTTC
>-|TRBV5-1|13|TRBJ1-5|-
CASSWGDNQPQHF
TGCGCCAGCAGCTGGGGAGACAATCAGCCCCAGCATTTT
>-|TRBV21-1|17|TRBJ1-1|-
CASSLHFPGGLDTEAFF
TGTGCCAGCAGCCTTCACTTTCCTGGGGGCCTGGACACTGAAGCTTTCTTT
>-|TRBV5-5|17|TRBJ1-3|-
CASSLGGVYPSGNTIYF
TGTGCCAGCAGCTTGGGGGGGGTCTACCCCTCTGGAAACACCATATATTTT
>TRBD1|TRBV19|14|TRBJ1-5|-
CASSLRTGGQPQHF
TGTGCCAGTAGTCTCCGGACAGGGGGGCAGCCCCAGCATTTT
>-|TRBV11-2|16|TRBJ1-6|-
CASSLDRVRNNSPLHF
TGTGCCAGCAGCTTAGATCGAGTCAGGAATAATTCACCCCTCCACTTT
>-|TRBV3-1/TRBV3-2|13|TRBJ1-1|-
CASRGHLNTEAFF
TGTGCCAGCAGAGGACATTTGAACACTGAAGCTTTCTTT
>TRBD2|TRBV19|14|TRBJ2-5|-
CASSTQGLPWGQYF
TGTGCCAGTAGTACCCAGGGACTACCTTGGGGCCAGTACTTC
>TRBD2|TRBV4-2|20|TRBJ2-6|-
CASSQARLRGEFSGANVLTF
TGTGCCAGCAGCCAGGCCCGCTTGCGGGGGGAATTCTCTGGGGCCAACGTCCTGACTTTC
>TRBD1|TRBV2|17|TRBJ1-3|-
CASDRAEWGSRGNTIYF
TGTGCCAGCGACAGGGCCGAATGGGGCTCTCGCGGAAACACCATATATTTT
>TRBD1|TRBV6-4|15|TRBJ2-2|-
CASSSQGAVTGELFF
TGTGCCAGCAGTTCACAGGGGGCGGTCACCGGGGAGCTGTTTTTT
>TRBD2|TRBV5-4|16|TRBJ2-1|once
CASSLAVSSGVNEQFF
TGTGCCAGCAGCTTGGCCGTCTCTAGCGGGGTCAATGAGCAGTTCTTC
>-|TRBV9|17|TRBJ1-4|-
CASSPLPLQGLNEKLFF
TGTGCCAGCAGCCCCCTCCCCCTACAGGGTTTAAATGAAAAACTGTTTTTT
>TRBD2|TRBV7-9|16|TRBJ2-1|-
CASSLASGISYNEQFF
TGTGCCAGCAGCTTAGCTAGCGGGATCTCCTACAATGAGCAGTTCTTC
>TRBD2|TRBV30|15|TRBJ2-3|-
CAWSVRAGEADTQYF
TGTGCCTGGAGTGTACGAGCGGGGGAAGCAGATACGCAGTATTTT
>TRBD2|TRBV3-1/TRBV3-2|15|TRBJ2-5|-
CASSPAAGGWETQYF
TGTGCCAGCAGCCCCGCGGCGGGGGGGTGGGAGACCCAGTACTTC
>-|TRBV27|15|TRBJ1-2|-
CASSFSGPDNYGYTF
TGTGCCAGCAGTTTTTCAGGCCCGGATAACTATGGCTACACCTTC
>-|TRBV30|14|TRBJ1-2|-
CAWSVAWSPYGYTF
TGTGCCTGGAGTGTAGCGTGGAGCCCCTATGGCTACACCTTC
>-|TRBV5-8|12|TRBJ2-7|-
CASSLGTGEQYF
TGTGCCAGCAGCTTGGGTACAGGCGAGCAGTACTTC
>TRBD1|TRBV24-1|16|TRBJ2-7|-
CATSAPSGQGPYEQYF
TGTGCCACCAGTGCCCCGTCCGGACAGGGGCCCTACGAGCAGTACTTC
>-|TRBV12-5|17|TRBJ1-6|once
CASGPVLGGSYNSPLHF
TGTGCTAGTGGACCCGTCCTGGGGGGGAGCTATAATTCACCCCTCCACTTT
>-|TRBV5-1|16|TRBJ2-1|-
CASSTNRASSYNEQFF
TGCGCCAGCAGCACTAACAGGGCCAGCTCCTACAATGAGCAGTTCTTC